Described below is a single TCR beta chain sequence and its context. The antigen is not known. The data derive from a study of T cells in Graves' hyperthyroidism and ophthalmopathy. Study-level findings and limits: Among thyroid clonotypes expanded above 0.001, most also appeared in blood.

With a duration under 2 months, the hyperthyroidism was newly diagnosed in patients aged 18 to 65. The PBMCs had their origin in 10 ml of fresh peripheral blood. There are 11 residues in the CDR3. V shed 6 bases and J shed 5 bases, with 11 bases lying between them. Per germline, CDR1 DFQATT and CDR2 SNEGSKA (reference sequence). RNA transcripts yielded amplified TCR beta CDR3 regions. The primer set for the first-round RT-PCR of the TCR CDR3 was HTBI. TCRdb reprocessed the multiplex PCR reads with MiXCR, giving one entry per CDR3 protein. This table has 600,000 or so distinct CDR3 sequences, about a sixth appearing once.

Source material: blood. This clonotype was sampled from a woman in her 30s with Graves' hyperthyroidism. This rearrangement joins TRBV20-1 to TRBJ2-7; no clear D gene. The CDR3, as DNA: TGCAGTGCCGACCGTGGACACGAGCAGTACTTC. It yields the protein CSADRGHEQYF.